The entry below describes one T cell receptor beta chain. Its antigen is unidentified. The sample originates from a study of breast tumors, draining lymph nodes, adjacent tissues. A single record per CDR3 protein comes from TCRdb applying MiXCR to the multiplex PCR reads. Among over 150,000 distinct CDR3 sequences listed, around a third were seen once. The CDR3 consists of 15 residues. Germline V gives CDR1 MNHEY, CDR2 SMNVEV (reference sequence). V lost 6 bases to trimming and J lost 5 bases; unmatched junction nucleotides: 11. Whole-study findings and limits: Tumors had less TCR diversity than lymph nodes, more than nontumor tissue.

Samples came from axillary lymph nodes draining the breast cancer. This chain connects TRBV27 to TRBJ2-5; 8 bases fit TRBD2. The sequenced sample consisted of axillary lymph node tissue. The receptor was isolated from a female donor with breast cancer. Some clones in this sample may be carry-over from other donors' samples. CDR3: CASRGTSTGLETQYF. The CDR3 coding sequence is TGTGCCAGCAGAGGGACTAGTACTGGGCTGGAGACCCAGTACTTC.